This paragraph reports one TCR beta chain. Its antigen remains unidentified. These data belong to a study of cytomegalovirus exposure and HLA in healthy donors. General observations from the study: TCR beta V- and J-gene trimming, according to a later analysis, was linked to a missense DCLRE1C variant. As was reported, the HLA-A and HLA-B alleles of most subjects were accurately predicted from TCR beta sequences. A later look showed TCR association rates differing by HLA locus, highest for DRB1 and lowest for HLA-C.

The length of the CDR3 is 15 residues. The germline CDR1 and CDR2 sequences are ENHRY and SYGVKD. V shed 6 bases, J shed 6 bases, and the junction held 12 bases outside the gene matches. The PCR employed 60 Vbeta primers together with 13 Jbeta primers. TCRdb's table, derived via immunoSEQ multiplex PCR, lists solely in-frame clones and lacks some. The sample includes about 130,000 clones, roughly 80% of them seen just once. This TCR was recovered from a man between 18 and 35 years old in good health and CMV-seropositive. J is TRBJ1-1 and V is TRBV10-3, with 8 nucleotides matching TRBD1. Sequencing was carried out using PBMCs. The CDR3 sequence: CAIRGDRGGYPEAFF. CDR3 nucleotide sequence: TGTGCCATCAGGGGTGACAGGGGCGGGTACCCTGAAGCTTTCTTT.